The 9 T cell receptor beta chains in this list originate from one sample, sequenced in a study of post-analysis software for immune sequencing data. Overall study results and limits: In patients, TRBV5-6, TRBV5-1 and TRBV20-1 belonged to roughly five TRBV segments found more frequently than in controls.

Tagging with unique molecular identifiers was a feature of the TCR beta cDNA libraries. TCRdb used MiXCR to reprocess the PCR reads, holding one entry per CDR3 protein. The sample shows over 700,000 distinct CDR3 sequences, about 27% of them seen only once. These receptors' targets are unknown. Sequenced material: blood. The receptors originated from a girl aged 5 to 17 with multiple sclerosis.

This clonotype came up a few times. One junction end does not reproduce the germline sequence, and a read error may be involved. This chain joins TRBV10-3 and TRBJ2-3; possible D gene TRBD1, 5 bases. The CDR3 consists of 15 residues. Germline CDR1 ENHRY, CDR2 SYGVKD. In nucleotides, the CDR3 is TGTGCCATCAGTGAGGGGGCCGGAAGCACAGGTACGCAGTATTTT. Translation gives CAISEGAGSTGTQYF.

This clonotype has just a few counts. The chain employs TRBV4-1 and TRBJ2-5, with 10 bases fitting TRBD2. Per the germline V gene, CDR1 is MGHRA and CDR2 is YSYEKL. The V segment lost 6 bases and the J segment 4 bases; nucleotides outside the gene matches: 8. The CDR3 runs to 15 residues. CDR3 protein: CASRTRASGGETQYF. Written as DNA, the CDR3 is TGCGCCAGCAGGACACGGGCTAGCGGGGGAGAGACCCAGTACTTC.

The chain links TRBV5-6 to TRBJ2-1, with 10 positions matching TRBD1. The CDR3 runs 18 residues. J was trimmed by 1 base and V by 1 base; bases with no gene match: 8. Germline CDR1 is SGHDT and CDR2 is YYEEEE. CDR3 protein: CASSLQYGQGVSYNEQFF. The CDR3 nucleotides read TGTGCCAGCAGCTTGCAGTATGGACAGGGGGTATCCTACAATGAGCAGTTCTTC.

V is TRBV3-1 and J is TRBJ2-7; a weak D match, TRBD2 (6 bases). CDR1 is LGHDT, CDR2 YNNKEL, per germline (reference sequence). The CDR3 length is 14 residues. The V end lost 0 bases, the J end lost 6 bases, and 12 bases lay between the germline ends. The CDR3 is CASSQEGLPFEQYF. The CDR3, as DNA: TGTGCCAGCAGCCAAGAGGGACTCCCTTTCGAGCAGTACTTC.

The chain's CDR3 is CASSLTGGVGYTF. The DNA for the CDR3 is TGTGCCAGCAGCCTTACAGGGGGAGTTGGCTACACCTTC. The chain combines TRBV28 with TRBJ1-2; 8 positions agree with TRBD1. Looked up from germline, CDR1 is MDHEN and CDR2 is SYDVKM. V gave up 6 bases and J gave up 7 bases; unmatched junction bases: 7. This CDR3 is built from 13 residues.

The chain recombines TRBV18 with TRBJ2-1; D unresolved. The CDR3 covers 13 residues. The germline V gene encodes CDR1 KGHSH and CDR2 LQKENI. V was shortened by 3 bases and J by 6 bases, with 9 bases between the two germline ends. The CDR3 DNA reads as TGTGCCAGCTCACCGAAACTTAGCAATGAGCAGTTCTTC. As protein: CASSPKLSNEQFF.

This clonotype was seen only a few times. This sequence joins TRBV19 and TRBJ2-3; D remains unclear. Germline V CDR1 and CDR2: LNHDA, SQIVND (reference sequence). Trimming took off 4 bases at V and 0 bases at J, with 11 bases between the two ends. The CDR3 contains 15 residues. CDR3 protein: CASSNSGISTDTQYF. In DNA, the CDR3 is TGTGCCAGTAGTAATTCCGGAATCAGCACAGATACGCAGTATTTT.

The gene calls are TRBV12-3 or TRBV12-4 and TRBJ2-3; D is possibly TRBD1 or TRBD2 (5 bases each). Trimming removed 5 bases at V and 1 base at J, with 10 bases between. The CDR3 contains 14 residues. The DNA of the CDR3 is TGTGCCAGCAGTCGCAGAGGGGGCACAGATACGCAGTATTTT. Translation gives CASSRRGGTDTQYF.

The chain couples TRBV29-1 to TRBJ2-1; tentatively, D is TRBD1 (6 bases). The germline V and J ends were trimmed by 3 bases and 1 base, with 10 bases remaining between them. The CDR3 covers 14 residues. Germline V gene lookup returns CDR1 SQVTM and CDR2 ANQGSEA. The CDR3, as DNA: TGCAGCGTTGATTCAGGGGTTTCCTACAATGAGCAGTTCTTC. It yields the protein CSVDSGVSYNEQFF.